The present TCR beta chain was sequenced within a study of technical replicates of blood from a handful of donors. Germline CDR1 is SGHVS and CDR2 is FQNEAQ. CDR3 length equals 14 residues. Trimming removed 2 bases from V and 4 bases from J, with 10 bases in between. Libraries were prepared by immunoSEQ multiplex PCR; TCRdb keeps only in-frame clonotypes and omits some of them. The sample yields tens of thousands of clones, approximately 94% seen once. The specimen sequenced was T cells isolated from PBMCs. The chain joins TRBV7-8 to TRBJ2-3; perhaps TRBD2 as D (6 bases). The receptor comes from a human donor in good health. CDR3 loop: CASSLQGGADTQYF. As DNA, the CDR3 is TGTGCCAGCAGCTTACAGGGAGGCGCAGATACGCAGTATTTT.